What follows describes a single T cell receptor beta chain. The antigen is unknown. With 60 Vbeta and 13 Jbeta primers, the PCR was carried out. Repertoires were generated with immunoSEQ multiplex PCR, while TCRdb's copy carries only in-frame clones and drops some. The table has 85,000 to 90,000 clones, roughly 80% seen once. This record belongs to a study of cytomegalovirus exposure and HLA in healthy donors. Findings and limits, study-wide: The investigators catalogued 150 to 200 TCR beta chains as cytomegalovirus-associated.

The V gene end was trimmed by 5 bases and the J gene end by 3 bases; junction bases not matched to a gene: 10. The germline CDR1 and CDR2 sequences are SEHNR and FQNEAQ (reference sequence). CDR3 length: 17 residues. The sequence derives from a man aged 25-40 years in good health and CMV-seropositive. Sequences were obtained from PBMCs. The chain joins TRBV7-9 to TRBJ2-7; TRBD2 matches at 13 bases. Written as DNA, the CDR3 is TGTGCCAGCAGCACGCCGGGACTAGCGGGGAGGGGCTACGAGCAGTACTTC. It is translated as CASSTPGLAGRGYEQYF.